This T cell receptor (beta chain) is drawn from a study of cytomegalovirus exposure and HLA in healthy donors. Turning to the study itself: The Caucasian-associated ancestry cluster contained about four fifths of the approximately 400 genotyped donors.

There are a few counts of this clone. With 60 Vbeta and 13 Jbeta primers, the PCR was carried out. The repertoire was sequenced with immunoSEQ multiplex PCR; TCRdb's copy has only in-frame clones and lacks some. This table has some 150,000 clones, around three quarters appearing once. The V and J ends lost 5 bases and 1 base respectively, with 14 bases between them. The CDR3 covers 15 residues. The germline V gene has CDR1 SGHTA and CDR2 FQGNSA. Sequenced material: PBMCs. This TCR derives from a woman aged 40 to 50 in good health and CMV-seropositive. This rearrangement joins TRBV7-2 to TRBJ2-5; tentatively, D is TRBD2 (6 bases). The CDR3 loop is CASSLRAGGQETQYF. The CDR3 region has the DNA TGTGCCAGCAGCCTACGGGCCGGGGGCCAAGAGACCCAGTACTTC.